This TCR beta chain was identified in a study of blood T cell repertoires in COVID-19. CDR1 and CDR2 from the germline V gene are MGHRA and YSYEKL. The V and J ends lost 3 bases and 6 bases respectively, with 20 bases between them. The CDR3 sequence is 17 residues long. TCRdb's table, derived via immunoSEQ multiplex PCR, lists solely in-frame clones and lacks some. In the table there are about 110,000 clones, roughly 84% of which are singletons. The receptor was derived from a woman aged 45-65 years with acute or convalescent COVID-19. The sequencing input was peripheral blood. The chain recombines TRBV4-1 with TRBJ1-4; unclear D gene. DNA for the CDR3: TGCGCCAGCAGCCATTATAAGGCAGGCTCCTCGGATGAAAAACTGTTTTTT. This encodes CASSHYKAGSSDEKLFF.